This T cell receptor (beta chain) was sequenced for a study of response to subunit inactivated influenza vaccine. Study-level points and caveats: Few additional T cells are recruited per seasonal influenza vaccination, authors suggested.

The V and J ends lost 6 bases and 1 base, in that order; junction bases with no gene match: 5. CDR1 is MNHNS, CDR2 SASEGT, per germline. The CDR3 extends over 15 amino acids. This clonotype has only a few counts. Antigen: not known. From the RT-PCR reads, TCRdb called clonotypes with MiXCR, one entry per CDR3 protein. This table holds around 530,000 distinct CDR3 sequences, around 11% found once. The TCR comes from a man aged 50-59 years who received an inactivated influenza vaccine. The chain couples TRBV6-1 to TRBJ2-1, with 8 positions matching TRBD2. Sequencing used PBMCs from blood, obtained on the day of vaccination. The CDR3 DNA reads as TGTGCCAGCAGCCGTAGCGGGACGTCCTACAATGAGCAGTTCTTC. Translation: CASSRSGTSYNEQFF.